This T cell receptor (beta chain) was identified during a study of blood T cells in healthy people across ages. The use of a sample-barcoded 5' primer and a J-beta primer mix characterized a second PCR of roughly 6 to 12 cycles. TCRdb re-called the 5' RACE reads with MiXCR, one entry per CDR3 protein. Here the sample spans over 600,000 distinct CDR3 sequences, 46% being singletons. Each donor was a healthy Caucasian individual from Russia, aged about 6 to 95. Each sample yielded at least 5 micrograms of PBMC total RNA. This clonotype was observed a few times. Trimming stripped 7 bases from V and 0 bases from J, with 13 bases between. Germline values: CDR1 MNHEY, CDR2 SVGAGI. CDR3 length: 16 amino acids.

The rearrangement joins TRBV6-5 to TRBJ2-6; possibly TRBD1 or TRBD2 for D (6 bases each). The sequenced sample was blood. The sequence came from a man older than 75 in good health. DNA for the CDR3: TGTGCCAGCACCAAGGGGGGTTCCTCTGGGGCCAACGTCCTGACTTTC. Residues: CASTKGGSSGANVLTF.